The 2 T cell receptor beta chains in this list originate from one sample, sequenced in a study of Ad26.COV2.S vaccination and SARS-CoV-2 variants. Clones were read by immunoSEQ multiplex PCR, and TCRdb kept only the in-frame ones, dropping some. The table records 150,000 to 200,000 clones, roughly 87% of them present only once. Sample: peripheral blood, taken after recovery from COVID-19. The receptor set was obtained from a human donor who had recovered from COVID-19.

This chain links TRBV7-8 with TRBJ2-7, with D perhaps matching TRBD2 (6 bases). CDR3 size: 13 residues. CDR1 is SGHVS and CDR2 is FQNEAQ in the germline V gene. The V gene lost 5 bases and the J gene lost 6 bases, with 14 bases spanning the gap. The CDR3 reads CASSQMGGGEQYF. CDR3 in DNA: TGTGCCAGCAGCCAAATGGGGGGAGGCGAGCAGTACTTC.

The rearrangement links TRBV27 to TRBJ2-3; TRBD2 aligns across 12 bases. The CDR3 consists of 14 residues. The trim removed 8 bases at V and 6 bases at J, leaving 6 bases unmatched. Germline CDR1 and CDR2: MNHEY and SMNVEV (reference sequence). The CDR3 bases are TGTGCCAGCCAGCTAGCGGGAGGGCTGGATACGCAGTATTTT. It is translated as CASQLAGGLDTQYF.